The clone carrying this T cell receptor beta chain was observed once. Its specificity is unknown. An end of the junction does not agree with germline; a read error may underlie this. The CDR3 spans 12 residues. Germline V lookup: CDR1 SGHTA, CDR2 FQGNSA. By flow cytometry, patients selected for sequencing had shown an expansion of CD8+CD57+ cells. Severe acquired aplastic anemia was present in all patients. By the time of blood sampling, patients had still received no therapy. This sample was included in a study of CD8+CD57+ T cells in acquired aplastic anemia. Study in general: Sorted CD4+ and CD8+ cells gave an average of roughly 3.5 ug of DNA. Study observations and caveats: Nearly 30 was the count of CD8+ CDR3 sequences that patients shared with controls.

CDR3 and TCR beta VDJ profiling relied on a genomic DNA template. Each CDR3 protein gets one entry after TCRdb re-called the reads with MiXCR. The sample includes roughly 250,000 distinct CDR3 sequences, 82% seen only once; the top ten take about two fifths. V gene TRBV7-2 combines with J gene TRBJ2-2; D is undetermined. Material: sorted CD4+, CD8+, or CD8+CD57+ T cells (not recorded which) from PBMCs. The receptor was derived from a human donor with aplastic anemia. The CDR3 DNA sequence: TGTGCCAGCAGCTTAGTTCCAGAGGAGATAGCTTTT. Amino acids: CASSLVPEEIAF.